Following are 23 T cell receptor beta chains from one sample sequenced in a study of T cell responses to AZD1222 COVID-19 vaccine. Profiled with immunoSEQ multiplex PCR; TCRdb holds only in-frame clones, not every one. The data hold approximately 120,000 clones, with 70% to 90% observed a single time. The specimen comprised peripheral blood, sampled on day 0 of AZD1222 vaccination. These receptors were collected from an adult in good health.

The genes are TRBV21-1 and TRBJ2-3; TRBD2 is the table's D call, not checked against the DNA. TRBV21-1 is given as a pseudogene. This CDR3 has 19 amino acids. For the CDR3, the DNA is TGTGCCTGCTGCAGGTCCGGGACTAGCGGGGGGGCGGGCCCAGATACGCAGTATTTT. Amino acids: CACCRSGTSGGAGPDTQYF.

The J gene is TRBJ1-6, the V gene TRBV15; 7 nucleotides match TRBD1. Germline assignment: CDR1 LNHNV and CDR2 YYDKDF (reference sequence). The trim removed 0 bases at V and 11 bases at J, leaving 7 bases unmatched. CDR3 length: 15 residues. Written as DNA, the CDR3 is TGTGCCACCAGCAGAGATCAGGGGGTAGGAGCACCCCTCCACTTT. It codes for CATSRDQGVGAPLHF.

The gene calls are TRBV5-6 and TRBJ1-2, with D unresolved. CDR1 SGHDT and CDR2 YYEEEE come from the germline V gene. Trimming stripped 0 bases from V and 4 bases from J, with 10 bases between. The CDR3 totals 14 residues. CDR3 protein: CASSLAKGSYGYTF. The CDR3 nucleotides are TGTGCCAGCAGCTTGGCTAAAGGGTCCTATGGCTACACCTTC.

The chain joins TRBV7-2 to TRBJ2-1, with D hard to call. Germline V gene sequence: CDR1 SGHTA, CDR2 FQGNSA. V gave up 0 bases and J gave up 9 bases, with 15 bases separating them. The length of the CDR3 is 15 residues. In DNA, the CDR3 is TGTGCCAGCAGCTTAGCCCCGGACCCAGCCCTTGAGCAGTTCTTC. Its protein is CASSLAPDPALEQFF.

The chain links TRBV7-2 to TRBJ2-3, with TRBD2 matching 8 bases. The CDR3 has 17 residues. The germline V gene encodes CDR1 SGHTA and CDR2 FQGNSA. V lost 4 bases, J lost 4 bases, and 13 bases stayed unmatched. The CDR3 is CASSSSWGAGASDTQYF. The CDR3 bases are TGTGCCAGCAGCTCCTCTTGGGGAGCGGGGGCTTCAGATACGCAGTATTTT.

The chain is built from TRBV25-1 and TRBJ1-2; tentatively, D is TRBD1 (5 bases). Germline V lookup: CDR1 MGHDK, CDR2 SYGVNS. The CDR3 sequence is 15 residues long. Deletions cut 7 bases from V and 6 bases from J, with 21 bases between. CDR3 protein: CASTPPGEWGHGYTF. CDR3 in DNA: TGTGCCAGCACCCCACCGGGGGAGTGGGGTCATGGCTACACCTTC.

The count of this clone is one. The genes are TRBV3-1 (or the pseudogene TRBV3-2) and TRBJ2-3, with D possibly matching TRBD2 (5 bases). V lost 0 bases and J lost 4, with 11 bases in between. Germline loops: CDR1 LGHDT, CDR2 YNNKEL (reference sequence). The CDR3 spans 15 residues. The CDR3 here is CASSQDPIGADTQYF. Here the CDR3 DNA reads TGTGCCAGCAGCCAAGATCCCATCGGGGCAGATACGCAGTATTTT.

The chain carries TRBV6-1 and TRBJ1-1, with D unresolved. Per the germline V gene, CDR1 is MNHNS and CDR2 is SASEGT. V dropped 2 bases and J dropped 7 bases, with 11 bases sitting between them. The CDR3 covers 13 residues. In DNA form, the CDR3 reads TGTGCCAGCAGTGAATGGTTGGGGAGTGAAGCTTTCTTT. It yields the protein CASSEWLGSEAFF.

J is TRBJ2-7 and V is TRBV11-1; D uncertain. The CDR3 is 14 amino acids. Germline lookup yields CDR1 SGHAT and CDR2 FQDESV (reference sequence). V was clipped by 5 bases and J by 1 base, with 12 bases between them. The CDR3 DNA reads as TGTGCCAGCAGCCCCTACCGCAGGTCCTACGAGCAGTACGTC. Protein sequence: CASSPYRRSYEQYV.

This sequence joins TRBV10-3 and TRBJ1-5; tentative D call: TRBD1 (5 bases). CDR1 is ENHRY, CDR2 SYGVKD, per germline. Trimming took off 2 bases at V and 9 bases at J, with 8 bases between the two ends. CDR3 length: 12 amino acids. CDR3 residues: CAISEQTGPQHF. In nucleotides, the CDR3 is TGTGCCATCAGTGAGCAAACAGGGCCCCAGCATTTT.

The DNA for the CDR3 is TGTGCCAGCGGGGTCAGCTTGAACACTGAAGCTTTCTTT. Translating it yields CASGVSLNTEAFF. This chain joins TRBV5-4 and TRBJ1-1; no reliable D call. CDR1 SGHNT and CDR2 YYREEE come from the germline V gene (reference sequence). The length of the CDR3 is 13 residues. The ends were cut back, 7 bases at V and 0 bases at J, with 10 bases in the middle.

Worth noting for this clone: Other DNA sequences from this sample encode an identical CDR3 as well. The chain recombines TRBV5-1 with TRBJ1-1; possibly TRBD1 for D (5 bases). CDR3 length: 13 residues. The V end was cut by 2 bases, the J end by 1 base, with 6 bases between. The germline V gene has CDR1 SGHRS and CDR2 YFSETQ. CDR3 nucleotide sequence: TGCGCCAGCAGCTTTAGGGGGAACACTGAAGCTTTCTTT. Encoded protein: CASSFRGNTEAFF.

The CDR3 DNA sequence: TGCGCCAGCAGCCAAGACACCGCCAAGGCAGGGGGCTTACGTCAGCCCCAGCATTTT. As protein: CASSQDTAKAGGLRQPQHF. The chain joins TRBV4-1 to TRBJ1-5; 8 bases map to TRBD1. Germline values: CDR1 MGHRA, CDR2 YSYEKL. The CDR3 is 19 residues long. With V trimmed by 0 bases and J by 6 bases, 16 bases remained unmatched.

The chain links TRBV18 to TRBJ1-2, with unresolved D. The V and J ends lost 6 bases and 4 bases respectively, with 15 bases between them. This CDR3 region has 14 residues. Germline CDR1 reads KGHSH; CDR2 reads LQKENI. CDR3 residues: CASSSLEGRYGYTF. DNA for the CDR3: TGTGCCAGCTCCTCTTTAGAGGGTCGCTATGGCTACACCTTC.

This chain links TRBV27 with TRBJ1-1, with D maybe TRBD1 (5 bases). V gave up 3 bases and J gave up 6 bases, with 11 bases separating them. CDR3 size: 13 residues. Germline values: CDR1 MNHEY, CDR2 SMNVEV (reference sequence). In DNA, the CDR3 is TGTGCCAGCAGTTTTGTTGGGGCCGCTGAAGCTTTCTTT. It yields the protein CASSFVGAAEAFF.

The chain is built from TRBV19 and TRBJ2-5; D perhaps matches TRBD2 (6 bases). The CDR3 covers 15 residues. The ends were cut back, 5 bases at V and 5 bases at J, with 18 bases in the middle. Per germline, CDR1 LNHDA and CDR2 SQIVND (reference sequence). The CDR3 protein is CASSPGGTPSETQYF. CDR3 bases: TGTGCCAGTAGTCCGGGCGGGACCCCGTCCGAGACCCAGTACTTC.

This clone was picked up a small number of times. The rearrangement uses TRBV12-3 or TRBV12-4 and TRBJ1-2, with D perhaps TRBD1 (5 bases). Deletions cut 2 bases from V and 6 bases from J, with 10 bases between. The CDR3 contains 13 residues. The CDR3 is CASSLSGDHGYTF. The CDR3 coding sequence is TGTGCCAGCAGTTTATCCGGGGACCATGGCTACACCTTC.

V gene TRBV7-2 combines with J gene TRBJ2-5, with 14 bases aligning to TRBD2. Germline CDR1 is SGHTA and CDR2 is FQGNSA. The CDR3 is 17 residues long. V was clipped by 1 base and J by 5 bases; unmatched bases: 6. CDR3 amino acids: CASSLVGTSGSKETQYF. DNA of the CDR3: TGTGCCAGCAGCTTAGTAGGGACTAGCGGGAGTAAGGAGACCCAGTACTTC.

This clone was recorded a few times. The CDR3 DNA is TGTGCCAGTAGCACCACAGGGGGTCGGACTGAAGCTTTCTTT. Translated, it gives CASSTTGGRTEAFF. The chain carries TRBV19 and TRBJ1-1; 8 bases fit TRBD1. The CDR3 totals 14 residues. Germline V gene data show CDR1 as LNHDA and CDR2 as SQIVND (reference sequence). With V trimmed by 6 bases and J by 5 bases, 8 bases remained unmatched.

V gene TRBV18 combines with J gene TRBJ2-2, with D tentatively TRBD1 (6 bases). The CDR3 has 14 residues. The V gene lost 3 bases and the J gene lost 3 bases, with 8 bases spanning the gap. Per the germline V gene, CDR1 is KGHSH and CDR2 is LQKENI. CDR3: CASSPRQDTGELFF. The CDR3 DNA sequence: TGTGCCAGCTCACCTCGACAGGACACCGGGGAGCTGTTTTTT.

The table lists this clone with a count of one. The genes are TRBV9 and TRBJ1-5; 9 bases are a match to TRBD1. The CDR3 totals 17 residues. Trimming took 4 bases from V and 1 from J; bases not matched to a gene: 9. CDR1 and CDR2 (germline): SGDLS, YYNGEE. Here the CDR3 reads CASSPGQGIGSNQPQHF. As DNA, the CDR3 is TGTGCCAGCAGCCCGGGACAGGGAATTGGGAGCAATCAGCCCCAGCATTTT.

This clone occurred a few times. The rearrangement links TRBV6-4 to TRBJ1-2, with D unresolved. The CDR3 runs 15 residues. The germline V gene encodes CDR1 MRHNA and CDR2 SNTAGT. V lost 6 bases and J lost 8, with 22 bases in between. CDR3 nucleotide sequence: TGTGCCAGCAGGCACCTGGTAGCGGGAGGTCAGGGCTACACCTTC. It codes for CASRHLVAGGQGYTF.

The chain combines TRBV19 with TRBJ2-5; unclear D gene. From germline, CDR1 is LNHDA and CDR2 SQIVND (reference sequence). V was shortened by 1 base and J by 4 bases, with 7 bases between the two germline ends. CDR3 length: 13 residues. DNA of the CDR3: TGTGCCAGTAGTATAGTAACCGGAGAGACCCAGTACTTC. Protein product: CASSIVTGETQYF.